The present TCR beta chain was sequenced within a study of blood T cell repertoires in COVID-19. Study-level information: Sites in the United States, Italy and Spain provided acute and convalescent COVID-19 samples.

The CDR3 covers 18 residues. Categorization into cohorts depended on clinical history that participants reported. The recovered donors of Cohort 3 showed two negative PCRs, clearance, or symptom resolution. Original analysis: By means of reference gene primer amplification, nucleated cell counts were estimated. Clones were read by immunoSEQ multiplex PCR, and TCRdb kept only the in-frame ones, dropping some. Clone size and V and J calls were adopted from that table, with D and trimming inferred from the DNA. The sample lists about 170,000 clones, 70% to 90% seen once, with roughly 4.5% in the top ten.

The chain links TRBV21-1 to TRBJ1-2. TRBV21-1 is noted as a pseudogene. The material sequenced was PBMCs or T cells enriched from blood (not recorded which). The clonotype comes from a woman aged 50 to 60 who had recovered from COVID-19. The CDR3, as DNA: TGTGCCAGCAGCAAAGAAGGGGGGGCGGGCACAGACAACTATGGCTACACCTTC. Translating gives CASSKEGGAGTDNYGYTF.